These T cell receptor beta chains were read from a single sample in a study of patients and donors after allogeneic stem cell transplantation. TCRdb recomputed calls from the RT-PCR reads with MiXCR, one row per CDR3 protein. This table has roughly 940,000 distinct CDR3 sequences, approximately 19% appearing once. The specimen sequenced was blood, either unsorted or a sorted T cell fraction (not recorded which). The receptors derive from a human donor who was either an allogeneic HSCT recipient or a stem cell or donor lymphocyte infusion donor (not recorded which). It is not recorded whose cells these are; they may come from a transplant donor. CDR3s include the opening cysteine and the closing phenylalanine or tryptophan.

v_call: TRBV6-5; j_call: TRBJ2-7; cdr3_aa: CASSYPSQGLQTYEQYF
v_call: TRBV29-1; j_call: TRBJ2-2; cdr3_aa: CSARTSAGELFF
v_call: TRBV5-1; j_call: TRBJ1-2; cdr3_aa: CASSGGGNNGYTF
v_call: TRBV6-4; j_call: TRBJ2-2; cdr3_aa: CASSDSGSIGELFF
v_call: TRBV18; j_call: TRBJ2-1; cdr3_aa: CASSPRDRTAPYNEQFF
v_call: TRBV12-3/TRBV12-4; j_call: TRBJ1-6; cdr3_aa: CASSPPGGSYNSPLHF
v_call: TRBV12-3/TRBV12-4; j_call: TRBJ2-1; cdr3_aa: CASSYGTGRGNEQFF
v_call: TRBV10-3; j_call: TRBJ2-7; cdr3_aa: CAITGDKNYEQYF
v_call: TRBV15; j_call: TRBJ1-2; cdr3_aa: CATSTWDREANYGYTF
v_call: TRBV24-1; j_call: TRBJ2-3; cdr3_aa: CATAPPPGQGGRDTQYF